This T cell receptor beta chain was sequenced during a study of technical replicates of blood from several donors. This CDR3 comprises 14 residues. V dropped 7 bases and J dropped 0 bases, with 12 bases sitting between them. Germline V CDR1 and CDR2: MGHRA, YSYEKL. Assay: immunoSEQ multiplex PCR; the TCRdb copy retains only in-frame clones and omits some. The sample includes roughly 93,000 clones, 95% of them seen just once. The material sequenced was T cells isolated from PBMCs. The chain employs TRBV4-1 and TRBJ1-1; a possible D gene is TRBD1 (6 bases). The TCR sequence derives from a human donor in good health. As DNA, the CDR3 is TGCGCCAGCATCGGGCAGGGGATGAACACTGAAGCTTTCTTT. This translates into CASIGQGMNTEAFF.